The entry that follows covers one TCR beta chain sequence. Its antigen remains unidentified. The V gene lost 0 bases and the J gene lost 2 bases, with 11 bases spanning the gap. CDR1 is LGHNA and CDR2 is YSLEER in the germline V gene. The CDR3 totals 16 residues. This entry comes from a study of T cells after posttransplantation cyclophosphamide. Generated by immunoSEQ multiplex PCR, the TCRdb table keeps only in-frame clones and is missing some. The sample holds 30,000 to 40,000 clones; around nine tenths are singletons and the top ten take under 15%. Study conclusions and caveats: Blood and skin or GI T cell repertoires showed limited TRB overlap. Later blood repertoires were often dominated by clones from the donor CD8+ memory compartment. Recipient CMV seropositivity and CMV reactivation strongly tracked TRB clonality.

The chain is built from TRBV4-3 and TRBJ1-3; D is perhaps TRBD1 (5 bases). This TCR derives from a woman aged 40 to 50 with a blood cancer, CMV-positive, and with a related stem cell donor. Sequencing input: PBMCs. In DNA form, the CDR3 reads TGCGCCAGCAGCCAAGACGGCGGGGGAGCTGGAAACACCATATATTTT. As protein: CASSQDGGGAGNTIYF.